The 3 T cell receptor beta chains below come from one sample, sequenced in a study of beta chain features in type 1 diabetes. Study-wide results and limits: TCRB CDR3 length was moderately but significantly reduced in all four CD4+ subsets of Type 1 diabetes patients.

Isolated RNA was reverse transcribed in full, so expressed TCRB transcripts were sequenced. Method: immunoSEQ multiplex PCR; TCRdb's copy keeps in-frame clones and lacks some. The table has 150,000 to 200,000 clones, roughly 60% seen once; the top ten hold under 0.1%. No antigen has been identified for these receptors. What was sequenced was naive CD4+ T cells from blood. Every receptor here comes from a man aged 30-40 years with type 1 diabetes.

CDR3 loop: CASSQDGSVFQETQYF. The CDR3 nucleotides read TGCGCCAGCAGCCAAGATGGCAGCGTTTTCCAAGAGACCCAGTACTTC. The rearrangement joins TRBV4-3 to TRBJ2-5, with D unresolved. Between the trimmed V and J ends, which lost 0 bases and 1 base, there was a span of 12 bases. The CDR3 sequence is 16 residues long. Germline V gene data show CDR1 as LGHNA and CDR2 as YSLEER.

The V gene is TRBV25-1, the J gene TRBJ2-1, with a weak D call TRBD1 (6 bases). Germline values: CDR1 MGHDK, CDR2 SYGVNS. The CDR3 is 18 residues long. With 0 bases removed from V and 3 bases from J, the gap between germline ends came to 18 bases. CDR3 loop: CASSEYPTGGWDYNEQFF. The CDR3 DNA reads as TGTGCCAGCAGTGAATATCCGACAGGAGGTTGGGACTACAATGAGCAGTTCTTC.

In this sample, this clone turned up a few times. The rearrangement joins TRBV29-1 to TRBJ2-1; TRBD2 matches 10 bases. The CDR3 has 14 residues. The ends lost 4 bases at V and 10 bases at J; junction bases unmatched: 10. Germline V gene sequence: CDR1 SQVTM, CDR2 ANQGSEA. This CDR3 is CSVVEASGSTEQFF. The CDR3 nucleotides are TGCAGCGTTGTTGAAGCTAGCGGGAGCACAGAGCAGTTCTTC.